This TCR beta chain was identified during a study of blood T cell repertoires in COVID-19. Turning to the study itself: COVID-19 samples collected from the United States, Italy and Spain covered acute and convalescent phases. T cells, B-cell-depleted T cells, or PBMCs provided the cDNA or gDNA that served as material.

Authors' processing steps: Estimated nucleated cell counts came from reference gene primer amplification. Profiled with immunoSEQ multiplex PCR; TCRdb holds only in-frame clones, not every one. The V and J calls and clone size were taken over from that table, and D and trimming were inferred from the DNA. The sample contains roughly 160,000 clones, approximately 90% of which appear only once. The germline gives CDR1 MGHDK, CDR2 SYGVNS. This CDR3 spans 13 amino acids. Trimming took 3 bases from V and 7 from J, leaving 12 bases between them. This clonotype was sampled from a young man with acute or convalescent COVID-19. The chain uses TRBV25-1 and TRBJ2-5; D is undetermined. Sequenced input: peripheral blood. As DNA, the CDR3 is TGTGCCAGCAGTGATGCTACCTACTTGACCCAGTACTTC. Residues: CASSDATYLTQYF.